What follows are 26 T cell receptor beta chains derived from one specimen sequenced in a study of T-cell reconstitution after alpha-beta-depleted transplantation in children. The authors prepared the TCRbeta library with unique molecular identifiers. TCRdb re-called the PCR reads through MiXCR, storing one row per CDR3 protein. This sample has approximately 200,000 distinct CDR3 sequences, with just over 14% found just once. The sample consisted of PBMCs from the stem cell graft donor, taken from the stem cell graft. The receptors derive from a human donor who donated a stem cell graft to a child with acute lymphoblastic leukemia.

This clonotype has ten or more counts. V usage is TRBV10-3 and J usage is TRBJ1-1; D perhaps matches TRBD1 (6 bases). Deletions cut 6 bases from V and 1 base from J, with 9 bases between. Germline V gene lookup returns CDR1 ENHRY and CDR2 SYGVKD. This CDR3 contains 13 residues. Here the CDR3 reads CAIRSDRNTEAFF. CDR3 sequence (DNA): TGTGCCATCAGATCGGACAGGAACACTGAAGCTTTCTTT.

This clonotype was seen a few times. The chain employs TRBV7-8 and TRBJ2-1; 7 bases map to TRBD2. The CDR3 is 17 residues long. The junction had 9 bases not matched to a gene; V was cut back by 3 bases and J by 1 base. The germline V gene has CDR1 SGHVS and CDR2 FQNEAQ. The CDR3 DNA follows: TGTGCCAGCAGCTTCTCAGCGGGGACGGCTTCCTACAATGAGCAGTTCTTC. Encoded protein: CASSFSAGTASYNEQFF. The full variable domain, in which reference TRBV7-8 and TRBJ2-1 provide the parts outside the CDR3, is GAGVSQSPRYKVAKRGQDVALRCDPISGHVSLFWYQQALGQGPEFLTYFQNEAQLDKSGLPSDRFFAERPEGSVSTLKIQRTQQEDSAVYLCASSFSAGTASYNEQFFGPGTRLTVL.

The chain joins TRBV12-3 or TRBV12-4 to TRBJ2-1; 9 nucleotides match TRBD2. The J segment lost 4 bases and the V segment lost 5 bases, leaving 6 bases of the junction unmatched. The CDR3 sequence is 15 residues long. The CDR3 nucleotides read TGTGCCAGCAGTCGCGGGGGGGGGTCATACAATGAGCAGTTCTTC. It yields the protein CASSRGGGSYNEQFF.

This clonotype was detected many times. The J gene is TRBJ2-7, the V gene TRBV12-3 or TRBV12-4; TRBD2 matches 10 bases. J lost 2 bases, V lost 4 bases, and 8 bases had no gene match. This CDR3 has 16 amino acids. CDR3 in DNA: TGTGCCAGCAGTTGGGGACCTAGCGGGAGCCCCTACGAGCAGTACTTC. It encodes CASSWGPSGSPYEQYF.

This clonotype has at least ten counts. The chain links TRBV12-3 or TRBV12-4 to TRBJ1-2; D remains unclear. Deletions cut 1 base from V and 4 bases from J, with 7 bases between. This CDR3 has 13 residues. Written as DNA, the CDR3 is TGTGCCAGCAGTTTAGGGGCTTTCTATGGCTACACCTTC. This gives the protein CASSLGAFYGYTF.

This clonotype was observed many times. The rearrangement uses TRBV27 and TRBJ1-1; D unresolved. CDR1 and CDR2 (germline): MNHEY, SMNVEV (reference sequence). The CDR3 length is 12 residues. The V and J ends lost 5 bases and 9 bases respectively, with 13 bases between them. The DNA of the CDR3 is TGTGCCAGCAGTCTATATAAGCCGCAAGCTTTCTTT. Its protein product is CASSLYKPQAFF.

This clonotype appeared many times. The J gene is TRBJ2-4, the V gene TRBV7-8, with D unclear. Per the germline V gene, CDR1 is SGHVS and CDR2 is FQNEAQ. The CDR3 has 13 residues. The V gene lost 1 base and the J gene lost 5 bases, with 6 bases spanning the gap. In nucleotides, the CDR3 is TGTGCCAGCAGCTTAGGGTTGGAAAACATTCAGTACTTC. Translated, it gives CASSLGLENIQYF.

The chain's CDR3 is CASSLGSAGTEAFF. The CDR3 coding sequence is TGTGCCAGCAGTTTAGGGTCGGCGGGGACTGAAGCTTTCTTT. J is TRBJ1-1 and V is TRBV12-3 or TRBV12-4, with D uncertain. V was clipped by 1 base and J by 5 bases, with 11 bases between them. CDR3 length equals 14 residues.

This clonotype has a count of ten or more. CDR3 sequence: CASSLKVGLAETYEQYF. In DNA, the CDR3 is TGTGCCAGCAGCTTAAAAGTGGGACTAGCGGAGACCTACGAGCAGTACTTC. The rearrangement uses TRBV7-2 and TRBJ2-7; the match to TRBD2 covers 11 bases. Germline V gene lookup returns CDR1 SGHTA and CDR2 FQGNSA. CDR3 size: 17 residues. The V gene end was trimmed by 2 bases and the J gene end by 2 bases; junction bases not matched to a gene: 8. Based on the CDR3 plus reference TRBV7-2 and TRBJ2-7, the full variable domain is GAGVSQSPSNKVTEKGKDVELRCDPISGHTALYWYRQSLGQGLEFLIYFQGNSAPDKSGLPSDRFSAERTGGSVSTLTIQRTQQEDSAVYLCASSLKVGLAETYEQYFGPGTRLTVT.

The V gene is TRBV6-5, the J gene TRBJ2-5; TRBD1 matches 7 bases. The V gene end was trimmed by 5 bases and the J gene end by 7 bases; junction bases not matched to a gene: 7. Germline CDR1 and CDR2: MNHEY and SVGAGI. The CDR3 contains 13 residues. DNA of the CDR3: TGTGCCAGCAGTCGAGGGGGCCTGGGGACCCAGTACTTC. It encodes CASSRGGLGTQYF.

This clonotype was recorded at least ten times. Written as DNA, the CDR3 is TGTGCCAGCAGCTCGGGACTTAGCTTGAGTGAGCAGTTCTTC. Its translation is CASSSGLSLSEQFF. The V call is TRBV11-2, the J call TRBJ2-1, with D possibly being TRBD2 (6 bases). Trimming left V 4 bases short and J 9 bases short, with 16 bases between. The CDR3 sequence is 14 residues long. Per the germline V gene, CDR1 is SGHAT and CDR2 is FQNNGV.

CDR3 DNA sequence: TGTGCCATCTCCGGGACAGGGCTTGGGAACACTGAAGCTTTCTTT. Its protein product is CAISGTGLGNTEAFF. V usage is TRBV10-3 and J usage is TRBJ1-1; 9 nucleotides line up with TRBD1. V lost 8 bases and J lost 1; bases outside the gene matches: 8. The CDR3 extends over 15 amino acids. Per germline, CDR1 ENHRY and CDR2 SYGVKD.

This clonotype was counted at least ten times. The rearrangement links TRBV20-1 to TRBJ2-7; D not certain. Trimming took 5 bases from V and 3 from J, leaving 17 bases between them. Germline-derived CDR1 and CDR2 are DFQATT and SNEGSKA (reference sequence). The CDR3 loop spans 14 amino acids. The CDR3 DNA reads as TGCAGTGCTCCGGCCGCCCCTAGGAGCTACGAGCAGTACTTC. Its protein product is CSAPAAPRSYEQYF.

The V gene is TRBV11-3, the J gene TRBJ2-5; 9 bases map to TRBD2. Germline V gives CDR1 SGHNT, CDR2 YENEEA. The CDR3 spans 17 residues. The J segment lost 3 bases and the V segment lost 5 bases, leaving 13 bases of the junction unmatched. Written as DNA, the CDR3 is TGTGCCAGCAGCCCCGGGAGCCTAGCGGGATTGGAAGAGACCCAGTACTTC. Amino acid sequence: CASSPGSLAGLEETQYF.

This clonotype was picked up many times. The J gene is TRBJ2-2, the V gene TRBV28; the D is unclear. This CDR3 spans 14 amino acids. The germline CDR1 and CDR2 sequences are MDHEN and SYDVKM. Between the trimmed V and J ends, which lost 6 bases and 1 base, there was a span of 9 bases. The CDR3: CASRIGLNTGELFF. The CDR3 region has the DNA TGTGCCAGCAGGATAGGTTTGAACACCGGGGAGCTGTTTTTT.

This clonotype was seen many times. V usage is TRBV7-9 and J usage is TRBJ1-1; a weak D match, TRBD1 (5 bases). CDR1 is SEHNR and CDR2 is FQNEAQ in the germline V gene (reference sequence). The CDR3 is 14 residues long. With 3 bases removed from V and 8 bases from J, the gap between germline ends came to 16 bases. The CDR3 DNA reads TGTGCCAGCAGCTTGGGGACCTCTGGGGCCGAAGCTTTCTTT. This gives the protein CASSLGTSGAEAFF. Filled out from reference TRBV7-9 and TRBJ1-1, the complete variable domain reads DTGVSQNPRHKITKRGQNVTFRCDPISEHNRLYWYRQTLGQGPEFLTYFQNEAQLEKSRLLSDRFSAERPKGSFSTLEIQRTEQGDSAMYLCASSLGTSGAEAFFGQGTRLTVV.

In its sample, this clonotype was seen many times. The rearrangement links TRBV5-1 to TRBJ2-3, with TRBD2 as a possible D gene (5 bases). This CDR3 is built from 13 residues. V was trimmed by 3 bases and J by 4 bases, leaving 9 bases between them. Germline CDR1 reads SGHRS; CDR2 reads YFSETQ. The chain's CDR3 is CASSSMGADTQYF. The CDR3 DNA reads as TGCGCCAGCAGCTCGATGGGAGCAGATACGCAGTATTTT.

This clonotype was recorded at least ten times. V gene TRBV7-9 combines with J gene TRBJ2-5; 8 nucleotides align to TRBD2. Germline V gene data show CDR1 as SEHNR and CDR2 as FQNEAQ (reference sequence). The V segment lost 5 bases and the J segment 7 bases; nucleotides outside the gene matches: 9. This CDR3 contains 14 residues. The CDR3 reads CASSPRAGEATQYF. The CDR3 DNA follows: TGTGCCAGCAGCCCTAGAGCGGGGGAGGCGACCCAGTACTTC. The full variable domain, its missing parts supplied by reference TRBV7-9 and TRBJ2-5, is DTGVSQNPRHKITKRGQNVTFRCDPISEHNRLYWYRQTLGQGPEFLTYFQNEAQLEKSRLLSDRFSAERPKGSFSTLEIQRTEQGDSAMYLCASSPRAGEATQYFGPGTRLLVL.

The sample holds many counts of this clonotype. CDR3 bases: TGTGCCATCAGTGAGTCCTATATCTCCTACGAGCAGTACTTC. Amino acid sequence: CAISESYISYEQYF. This chain links TRBV10-3 with TRBJ2-7; no clear D gene. CDR1 is ENHRY, CDR2 SYGVKD, per germline. The CDR3 sequence is 14 residues long. V was trimmed by 0 bases and J by 0 bases, leaving 6 bases between them.

This clonotype has ten or more counts. V usage is TRBV7-2 and J usage is TRBJ2-1; a possible D gene is TRBD2 (6 bases). Trimming pared 3 bases from V and 5 bases from J, leaving 17 bases between. The CDR3 has 16 residues. The V gene's germline CDR1 is SGHTA and CDR2 FQGNSA. As DNA, the CDR3 is TGTGCCAGCAGCTTCTATACGCCTAGCGCCCACAATGAGCAGTTCTTC. It specifies CASSFYTPSAHNEQFF.

This clonotype was recorded at least ten times. The V gene is TRBV7-9, the J gene TRBJ1-6; D remains ambiguous. Trimming took off 6 bases at V and 5 bases at J, with 14 bases between the two ends. CDR3 length equals 15 residues. From germline, CDR1 is SEHNR and CDR2 FQNEAQ (reference sequence). This CDR3 reads CASSTTWRDNSPLHF. The CDR3 DNA sequence: TGTGCCAGCAGTACCACCTGGCGGGATAATTCACCCCTCCACTTT.

This clonotype occurred many times. The gene calls are TRBV25-1 and TRBJ2-2, with 12 bases fitting TRBD2. The CDR3 spans 15 residues. V lost 8 bases to trimming and J lost 5 bases; unmatched junction nucleotides: 6. From germline, CDR1 is MGHDK and CDR2 SYGVNS. CDR3 sequence (DNA): TGTGCCAGCCCCCGACTAGCGGGAGAGACCGGGGAGCTGTTTTTT. Translating gives CASPRLAGETGELFF.

At least ten counts were recorded for this clonotype. This rearrangement joins TRBV5-1 to TRBJ1-1; no firm D call. V lost 1 base, J lost 4 bases, and 8 bases lay in between. The CDR3 is 13 residues long. Looked up from germline, CDR1 is SGHRS and CDR2 is YFSETQ. The CDR3 nucleotides read TGCGCCAGCAGCTTGCCGGGAGGCACTGAAGCTTTCTTT. Its translation: CASSLPGGTEAFF.

This clonotype appeared a few times. The J gene is TRBJ2-7, the V gene TRBV20-1; no definite D call. This CDR3 region has 16 residues. Germline V lookup: CDR1 DFQATT, CDR2 SNEGSKA (reference sequence). Trimming removed 2 bases at V and 0 bases at J, with 17 bases between. This CDR3 reads CSARRANPASSYEQYF. DNA of the CDR3: TGCAGTGCTAGACGGGCTAACCCCGCTAGCTCCTACGAGCAGTACTTC.

This clonotype has at least ten counts. The chain employs TRBV28 and TRBJ2-1, with D hard to call. The CDR3 is made up of 12 amino acids. The ends were cut back, 0 bases at V and 4 bases at J, with 1 base in the middle. Per germline, CDR1 MDHEN and CDR2 SYDVKM. The CDR3 DNA sequence: TGTGCCAGCAGTTTATGGTACAATGAGCAGTTCTTC. This encodes CASSLWYNEQFF.

In its sample, this clonotype was seen many times. The genes are TRBV12-3 or TRBV12-4 and TRBJ2-1; 8 nucleotides line up with TRBD2. CDR3 size: 15 residues. V shed 4 bases, J shed 3 bases, and the junction held 5 bases outside the gene matches. As DNA, the CDR3 is TGTGCCAGCAGTTCAGCGGGAGCCGGCTACAATGAGCAGTTCTTC. It is translated as CASSSAGAGYNEQFF.